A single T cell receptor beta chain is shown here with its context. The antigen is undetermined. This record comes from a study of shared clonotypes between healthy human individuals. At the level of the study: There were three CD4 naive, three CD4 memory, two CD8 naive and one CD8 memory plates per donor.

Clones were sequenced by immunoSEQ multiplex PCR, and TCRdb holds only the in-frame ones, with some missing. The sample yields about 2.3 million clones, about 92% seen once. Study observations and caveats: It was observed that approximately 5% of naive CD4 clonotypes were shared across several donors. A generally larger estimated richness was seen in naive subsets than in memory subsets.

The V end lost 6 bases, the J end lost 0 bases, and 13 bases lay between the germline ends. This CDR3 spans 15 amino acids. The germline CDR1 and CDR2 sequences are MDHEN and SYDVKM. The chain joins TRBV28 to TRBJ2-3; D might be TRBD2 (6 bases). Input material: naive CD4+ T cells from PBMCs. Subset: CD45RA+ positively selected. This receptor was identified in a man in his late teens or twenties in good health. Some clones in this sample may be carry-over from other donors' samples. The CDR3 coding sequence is TGTGCCAGCAGCCTGACTAGTCCTAGCACAGATACGCAGTATTTT. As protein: CASSLTSPSTDTQYF.